The 14 T cell receptor beta chains below come from one sample, sequenced in a study of graft-versus-host responses after intestinal transplantation. Stimulators, around 200,000 irradiated and violet-dye-labeled cells, were plated with around 200,000 CFSE-labeled responder cells. The repertoire was sequenced with immunoSEQ multiplex PCR; TCRdb's copy has only in-frame clones and lacks some. The data contain roughly 17,000 clones, approximately 40% of them singletons. Sequences were derived from alloreactive CD8+ T cells from a mixed lymphocyte reaction culture, sampled before intestinal transplant. Indicated subset: CFSE-low proliferating T cells sorted from roughly 6-day pre-transplant mixed lymphocyte reaction (GvH or HvG direction). These receptors were taken from a human patient who received an intestinal transplant.

The chain combines TRBV5-4 with TRBJ1-1, with D uncertain. Germline V lookup: CDR1 SGHNT, CDR2 YYREEE (reference sequence). This CDR3 contains 14 residues. The V end was cut by 4 bases, the J end by 0 bases, with 10 bases between. CDR3 protein: CASSDVSMNTEAFF. CDR3 coding DNA: TGTGCCAGCAGCGACGTTTCTATGAACACTGAAGCTTTCTTT.

V is TRBV4-1 and J is TRBJ2-2; tentatively, D is TRBD1 (6 bases). Trimming shortened V by 0 bases and J by 6 bases, and 11 bases separated the two germline ends. Germline CDR1 MGHRA, CDR2 YSYEKL. CDR3 length equals 15 residues. The CDR3, as DNA: TGCGCCAGCAGCCAAGAACAGGGCTGGTCCGGGGAGCTGTTTTTT. This sequence encodes CASSQEQGWSGELFF.

The CDR3 reads CASSYYGTDQETQYF. Here the CDR3 DNA reads TGTGCCAGCAGTTATTACGGGACTGATCAAGAGACCCAGTACTTC. This chain joins TRBV6-6 and TRBJ2-5, with D tentatively TRBD2 (6 bases). The CDR3 runs 15 residues. Germline V gene data show CDR1 as MNHNY and CDR2 as SVGAGI (reference sequence). V lost 3 bases, J lost 2 bases, and 13 bases lay in between.

The gene calls are TRBV5-5 and TRBJ2-5, with D uncertain. Trimming removed 3 bases at V and 1 base at J, with 4 bases between. CDR1 is SGHKS and CDR2 is YYEKEE in the germline V gene (reference sequence). The CDR3 loop spans 12 amino acids. CDR3 region: CASSWVQETQYF. As DNA, the CDR3 is TGTGCCAGCAGCTGGGTCCAAGAGACCCAGTACTTC.

CDR3 in DNA: TGTGCCAGTAGTATTTCCTTGACTAGCGGGAGTACGAATGAGCAGTTCTTC. Translation: CASSISLTSGSTNEQFF. The gene calls are TRBV19 and TRBJ2-1; TRBD2 matches 12 bases. The CDR3 is made up of 17 amino acids. The junction had 10 bases not matched to a gene; V was cut back by 3 bases and J by 7 bases. Germline V CDR1 and CDR2: LNHDA, SQIVND (reference sequence).

The V call is TRBV7-2, the J call TRBJ2-4; the D is unclear. There are 12 residues in the CDR3. CDR1 is SGHTA, CDR2 FQGNSA, per germline. Trimming took off 5 bases at V and 7 bases at J, with 9 bases between the two ends. Written as DNA, the CDR3 is TGTGCCAGCAGCATAGACCCGAACATTCAGTACTTC. It codes for CASSIDPNIQYF.

This clone was seen more than once but under ten times. The chain has TRBV6-1 and TRBJ2-7; weak D call: TRBD2 (6 bases). Germline CDR1 reads MNHNS; CDR2 reads SASEGT. Trimming shortened V by 6 bases and J by 2 bases, and 14 bases separated the two germline ends. The CDR3 sequence is 14 residues long. The CDR3 reads CASSRLTRTYEQYF. CDR3 in DNA: TGTGCCAGCAGCCGGCTGACTAGAACCTACGAGCAGTACTTC.

The chain employs TRBV28 and TRBJ2-1, with no clear D. The germline V gene has CDR1 MDHEN and CDR2 SYDVKM. The CDR3 contains 16 residues. The V end lost 6 bases, the J end lost 0 bases, and 15 bases lay between the germline ends. In DNA form, the CDR3 reads TGTGCCAGCAGCCTGCTTTTTCTAAGCTCCTACAATGAGCAGTTCTTC. Its protein is CASSLLFLSSYNEQFF. The variable domain in full, with the rest retrieved from reference TRBV28 and TRBJ2-1, is DVKVTQSSRYLVKRTGEKVFLECVQDMDHENMFWYRQDPGLGLRLIYFSYDVKMKEKGDIPEGYSVSREKKERFSLILESASTNQTSMYLCASSLLFLSSYNEQFFGPGTRLTVL.

This clone was detected a few times. This rearrangement joins TRBV6-5 to TRBJ2-1, with TRBD2 matching over 9 bases. The CDR3 length is 13 residues. With 7 bases clipped from V and 5 bases from J, the junction kept 3 bases outside the gene matches. Germline V gene lookup returns CDR1 MNHEY and CDR2 SVGAGI. This chain's CDR3 is CASIGGRDNEQFF. The CDR3, as DNA: TGTGCCAGCATAGGCGGGAGGGACAATGAGCAGTTCTTC.

A few counts support this clone. The V and J genes are TRBV6-1 and TRBJ1-5, with D perhaps matching TRBD1 (6 bases). Trimming removed 2 bases at V and 2 bases at J, with 7 bases between. CDR1 and CDR2 (germline): MNHNS, SASEGT. CDR3 length: 14 amino acids. The CDR3 DNA follows: TGTGCCAGCAGTGAAAGGGGGGGCAATCAGCCCCAGCATTTT. Translation gives CASSERGGNQPQHF.

This clone occurred a few times. The chain employs TRBV9 and TRBJ2-3; D gene unclear. The V gene lost 2 bases and the J gene lost 6 bases, with 16 bases spanning the gap. Germline V gives CDR1 SGDLS, CDR2 YYNGEE. The CDR3 has 15 residues. DNA of the CDR3: TGTGCCAGCAGCGTTCAGAGCCGGAGCTGGGATACGCAGTATTTT. This gives the protein CASSVQSRSWDTQYF.

There are a few counts of this clone. The V and J genes are TRBV5-1 and TRBJ2-7, with D maybe TRBD1 (5 bases). Trimming took off 2 bases at V and 1 base at J, with 16 bases between the two ends. Germline values: CDR1 SGHRS, CDR2 YFSETQ. The CDR3 is 16 amino acids. The CDR3 loop is CASSFLGRAASYEQYF. The CDR3 nucleotides read TGCGCCAGCAGCTTTTTGGGCAGGGCGGCTTCCTACGAGCAGTACTTC.

V is TRBV13 and J is TRBJ2-1, with TRBD2 identical over 7 bases. The V and J ends lost 1 base and 9 bases, in that order; junction bases with no gene match: 6. Looked up from germline, CDR1 is PRHDT and CDR2 is FYEKMQ (reference sequence). This CDR3 is built from 14 residues. The CDR3 DNA sequence: TGTGCCAGCAGCTTAGTGCGGGAGCAAGGTGAGCAGTTCTTC. Its protein product is CASSLVREQGEQFF.

This rearrangement joins TRBV4-2 to TRBJ1-3; D call uncertain. Trimming left V 1 base short and J 0 bases short, with 10 bases between. The length of the CDR3 is 16 residues. Germline values: CDR1 LGHNA, CDR2 YNFKEQ. CDR3 sequence reads: CASSQGDKSSGNTIYF. The CDR3, as DNA: TGTGCCAGCAGCCAAGGGGATAAGAGCTCTGGAAACACCATATATTTT.